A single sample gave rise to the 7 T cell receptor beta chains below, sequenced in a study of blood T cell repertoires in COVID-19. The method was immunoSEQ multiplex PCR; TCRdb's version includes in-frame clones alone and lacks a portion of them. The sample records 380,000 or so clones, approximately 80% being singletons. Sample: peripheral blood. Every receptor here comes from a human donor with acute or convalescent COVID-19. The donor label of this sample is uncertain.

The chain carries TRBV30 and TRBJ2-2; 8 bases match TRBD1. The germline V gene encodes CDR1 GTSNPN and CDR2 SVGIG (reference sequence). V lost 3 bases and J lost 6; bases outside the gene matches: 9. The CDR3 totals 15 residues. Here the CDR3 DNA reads TGTGCCTGGAGGCACGGACAGGGAGGCCCCGGGGAGCTGTTTTTT. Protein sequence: CAWRHGQGGPGELFF. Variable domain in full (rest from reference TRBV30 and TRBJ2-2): SQTIHQWPATLVQPVGSPLSLECTVEGTSNPNLYWYRQAAGRGLQLLFYSVGIGQISSEVPQNLSASRPQDRQFILSSKKLLLSDSGFYLCAWRHGQGGPGELFFGEGSRLTVL.

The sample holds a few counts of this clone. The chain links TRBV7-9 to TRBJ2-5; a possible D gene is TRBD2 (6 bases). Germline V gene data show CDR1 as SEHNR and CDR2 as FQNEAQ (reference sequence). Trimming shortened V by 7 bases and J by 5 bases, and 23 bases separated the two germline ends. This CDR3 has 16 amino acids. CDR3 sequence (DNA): TGTGCCAGCACCCCTGAGGAGGGCCTAGGAGGGGAGACCCAGTACTTC. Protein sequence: CASTPEEGLGGETQYF.

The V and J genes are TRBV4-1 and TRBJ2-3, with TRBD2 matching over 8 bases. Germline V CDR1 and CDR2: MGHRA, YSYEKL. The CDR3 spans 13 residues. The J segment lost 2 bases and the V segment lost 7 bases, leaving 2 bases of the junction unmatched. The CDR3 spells CASKREYTDTQYF. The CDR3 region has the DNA TGCGCCAGCAAGCGGGAGTACACAGATACGCAGTATTTT.

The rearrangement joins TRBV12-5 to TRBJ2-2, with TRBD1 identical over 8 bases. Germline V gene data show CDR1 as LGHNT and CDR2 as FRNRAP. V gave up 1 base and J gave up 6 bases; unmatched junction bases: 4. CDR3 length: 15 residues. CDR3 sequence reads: CASGLGTGSAGELFF. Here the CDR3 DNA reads TGTGCTAGTGGTTTGGGGACAGGGTCCGCCGGGGAGCTGTTTTTT.

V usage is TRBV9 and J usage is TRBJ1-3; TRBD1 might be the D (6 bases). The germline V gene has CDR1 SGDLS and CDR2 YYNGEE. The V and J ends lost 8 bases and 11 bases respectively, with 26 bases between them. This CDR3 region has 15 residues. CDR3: CASPNWGPPEGAIYF. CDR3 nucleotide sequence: TGTGCCAGTCCTAACTGGGGGCCGCCCGAAGGTGCCATATATTTT.

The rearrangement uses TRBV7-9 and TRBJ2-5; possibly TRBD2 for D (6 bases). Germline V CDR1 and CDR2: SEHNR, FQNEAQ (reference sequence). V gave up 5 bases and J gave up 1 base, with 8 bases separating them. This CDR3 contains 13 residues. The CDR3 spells CASSQLAQETQYF. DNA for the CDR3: TGTGCCAGCAGCCAACTAGCCCAAGAGACCCAGTACTTC.

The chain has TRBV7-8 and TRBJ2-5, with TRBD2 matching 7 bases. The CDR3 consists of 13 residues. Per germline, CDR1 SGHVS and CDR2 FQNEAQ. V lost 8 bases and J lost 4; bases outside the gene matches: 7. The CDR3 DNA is TGTGCCAGCGGGCTATCGGGGGGAGAGACCCAGTACTTC. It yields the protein CASGLSGGETQYF.